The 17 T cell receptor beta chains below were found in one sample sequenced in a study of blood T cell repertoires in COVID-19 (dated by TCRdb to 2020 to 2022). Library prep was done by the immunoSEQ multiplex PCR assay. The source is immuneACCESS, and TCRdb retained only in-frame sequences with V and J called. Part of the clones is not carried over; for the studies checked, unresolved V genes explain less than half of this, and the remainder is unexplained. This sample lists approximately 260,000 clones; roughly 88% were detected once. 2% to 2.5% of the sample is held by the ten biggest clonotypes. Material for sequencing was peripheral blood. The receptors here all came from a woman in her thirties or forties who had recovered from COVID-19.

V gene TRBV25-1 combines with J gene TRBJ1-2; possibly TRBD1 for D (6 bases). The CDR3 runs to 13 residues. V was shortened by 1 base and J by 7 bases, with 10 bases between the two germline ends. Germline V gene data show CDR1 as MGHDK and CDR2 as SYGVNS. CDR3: CASSELGGSGYTF. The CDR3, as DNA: TGTGCCAGCAGTGAATTAGGGGGATCTGGCTACACCTTC.

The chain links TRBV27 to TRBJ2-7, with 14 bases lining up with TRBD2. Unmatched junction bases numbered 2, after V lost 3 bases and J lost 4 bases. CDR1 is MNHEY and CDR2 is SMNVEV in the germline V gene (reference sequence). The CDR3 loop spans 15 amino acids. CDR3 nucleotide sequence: TGTGCCAGCAGTTTGGGACTAGCGGGGGCGTACGAGCAGTACTTC. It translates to CASSLGLAGAYEQYF.

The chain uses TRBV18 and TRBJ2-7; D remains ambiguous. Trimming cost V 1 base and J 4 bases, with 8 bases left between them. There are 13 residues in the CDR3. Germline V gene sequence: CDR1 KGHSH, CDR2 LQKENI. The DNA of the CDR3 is TGTGCCAGCTCACCACTCCGAGAATACGAGCAGTACTTC. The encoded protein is CASSPLREYEQYF.

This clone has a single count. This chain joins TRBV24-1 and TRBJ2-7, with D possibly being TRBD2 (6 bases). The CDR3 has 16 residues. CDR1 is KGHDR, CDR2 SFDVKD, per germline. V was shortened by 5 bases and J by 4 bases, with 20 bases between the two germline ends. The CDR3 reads CATSAPLEAGRYEQYF. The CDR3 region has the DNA TGTGCCACCAGTGCCCCTCTCGAGGCAGGGAGGTACGAGCAGTACTTC.

CDR3 sequence reads: CASSVEPRGGEQYF. The CDR3, as DNA: TGTGCCAGCAGCGTAGAACCCAGGGGTGGCGAGCAGTACTTC. The chain joins TRBV9 to TRBJ2-7, with D maybe TRBD1 (6 bases). V lost 0 bases to trimming and J lost 6 bases, with 13 bases between them. The CDR3 runs to 14 residues. Germline V lookup: CDR1 SGDLS, CDR2 YYNGEE.

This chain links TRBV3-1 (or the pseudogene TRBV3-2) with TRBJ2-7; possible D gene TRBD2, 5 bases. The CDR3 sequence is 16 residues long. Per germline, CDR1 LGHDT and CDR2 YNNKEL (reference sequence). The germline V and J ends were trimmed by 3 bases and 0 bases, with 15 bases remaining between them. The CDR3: CASSQRTTKSSYEQYF. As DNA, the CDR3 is TGTGCCAGCAGCCAGCGGACGACTAAAAGCTCCTACGAGCAGTACTTC.

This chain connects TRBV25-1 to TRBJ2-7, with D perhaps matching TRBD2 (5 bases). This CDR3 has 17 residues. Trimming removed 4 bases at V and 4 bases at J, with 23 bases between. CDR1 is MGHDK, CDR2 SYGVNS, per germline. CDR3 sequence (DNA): TGTGCCAGCAGTGGCGAGGGCGGGTACGCTTCAAAGTACGAGCAGTACTTC. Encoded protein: CASSGEGGYASKYEQYF.

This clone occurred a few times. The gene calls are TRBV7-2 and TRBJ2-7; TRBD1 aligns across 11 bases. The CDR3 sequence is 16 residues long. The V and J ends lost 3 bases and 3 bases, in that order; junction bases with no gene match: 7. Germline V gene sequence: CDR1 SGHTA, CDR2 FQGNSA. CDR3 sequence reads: CASSFPGTGGLYEQYF. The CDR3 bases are TGTGCCAGCAGCTTCCCCGGGACAGGGGGGCTCTACGAGCAGTACTTC. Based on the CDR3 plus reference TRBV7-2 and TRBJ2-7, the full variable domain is GAGVSQSPSNKVTEKGKDVELRCDPISGHTALYWYRQSLGQGLEFLIYFQGNSAPDKSGLPSDRFSAERTGGSVSTLTIQRTQQEDSAVYLCASSFPGTGGLYEQYFGPGTRLTVT.

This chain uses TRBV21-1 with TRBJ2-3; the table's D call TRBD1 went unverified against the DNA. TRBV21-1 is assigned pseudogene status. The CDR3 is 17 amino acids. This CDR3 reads CASRHDYDRGSTDTQYF. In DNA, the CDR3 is TGTGCCAGCCGTCATGATTACGACAGGGGAAGCACAGATACGCAGTATTTT.

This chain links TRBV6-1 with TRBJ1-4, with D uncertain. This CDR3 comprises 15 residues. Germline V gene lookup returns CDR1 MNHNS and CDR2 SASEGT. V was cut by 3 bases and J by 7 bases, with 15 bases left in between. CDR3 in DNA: TGTGCCAGCAGTGACAATACAAGACGGAGTGAAAAACTGTTTTTT. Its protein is CASSDNTRRSEKLFF.

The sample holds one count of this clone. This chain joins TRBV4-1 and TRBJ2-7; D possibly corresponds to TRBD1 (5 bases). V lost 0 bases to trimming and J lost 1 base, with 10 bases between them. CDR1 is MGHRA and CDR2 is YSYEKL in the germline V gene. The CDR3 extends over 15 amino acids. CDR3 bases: TGCGCCAGCAGCCAAGATGGGCAGGGTTCCTACGAGCAGTACTTC. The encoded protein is CASSQDGQGSYEQYF.

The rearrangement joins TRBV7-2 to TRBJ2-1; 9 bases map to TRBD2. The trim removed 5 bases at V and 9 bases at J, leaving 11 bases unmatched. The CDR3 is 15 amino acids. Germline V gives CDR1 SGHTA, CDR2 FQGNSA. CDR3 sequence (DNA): TGTGCCAGCAGCCCCGCAGCGGGAGGTAAGATTGAGCAGTTCTTC. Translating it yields CASSPAAGGKIEQFF.

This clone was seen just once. DNA of the CDR3: TGTGCCTCACGCGAAGGGGCAGCGAACACTGAAGCTTTCTTT. It codes for CASREGAANTEAFF. This chain links TRBV6-6 with TRBJ1-1, with TRBD1 as a possible D gene (5 bases). Germline loops: CDR1 MNHNY, CDR2 SVGAGI (reference sequence). V lost 11 bases and J 1 base, leaving 17 bases between the germline ends. This CDR3 region has 14 residues.

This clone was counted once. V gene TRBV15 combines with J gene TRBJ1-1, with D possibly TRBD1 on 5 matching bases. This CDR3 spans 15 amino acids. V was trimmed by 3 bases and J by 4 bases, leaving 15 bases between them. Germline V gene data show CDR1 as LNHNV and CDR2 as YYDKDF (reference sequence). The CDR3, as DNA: TGTGCCACCAGCAGCAGGACATCTGCAACCACTGAAGCTTTCTTT. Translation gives CATSSRTSATTEAFF.

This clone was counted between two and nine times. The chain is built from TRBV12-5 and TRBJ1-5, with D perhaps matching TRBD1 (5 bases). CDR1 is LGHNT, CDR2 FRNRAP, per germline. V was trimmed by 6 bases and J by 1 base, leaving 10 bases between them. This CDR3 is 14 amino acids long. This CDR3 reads CASGPDRSNQPQHF. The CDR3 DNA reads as TGTGCTAGTGGACCCGACAGAAGCAATCAGCCCCAGCATTTT.

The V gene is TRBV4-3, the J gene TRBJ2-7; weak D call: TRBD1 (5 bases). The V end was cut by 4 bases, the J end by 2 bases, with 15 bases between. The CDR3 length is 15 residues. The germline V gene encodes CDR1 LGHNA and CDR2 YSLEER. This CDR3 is CASSPRQSEPYEQYF. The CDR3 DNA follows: TGCGCCAGCAGCCCTCGACAGAGTGAGCCCTACGAGCAGTACTTC.

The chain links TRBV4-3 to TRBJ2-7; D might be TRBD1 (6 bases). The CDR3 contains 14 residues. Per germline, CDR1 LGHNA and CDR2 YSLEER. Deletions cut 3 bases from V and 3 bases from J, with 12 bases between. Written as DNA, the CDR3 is TGCGCCAGCAGCCACACCAGGGGCCTCTACGAGCAGTACTTC. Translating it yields CASSHTRGLYEQYF.